These 14 T cell receptor beta chains were all obtained from the same sample, sequenced in a study of beta chain features in type 1 diabetes. Sequencing targeted expressed TCRB transcripts, as all isolated RNA had been reverse transcribed. Data came from immunoSEQ multiplex PCR; TCRdb stores just in-frame clones and leaves some out. The table records approximately 250,000 clones, over 9.5% of them present only once. The sequenced sample was naive CD4+ T cells from blood. Receptors originate from a woman younger than 35 in good health.

The rearrangement links TRBV18 to TRBJ1-5; D not resolved. The CDR3 is 16 amino acids. The V and J ends lost 0 bases and 0 bases respectively, with 9 bases between them. Germline V gene sequence: CDR1 KGHSH, CDR2 LQKENI. The chain's CDR3 is CASSPPNAYSNQPQHF. As DNA, the CDR3 is TGTGCCAGCTCACCACCGAATGCCTATAGCAATCAGCCCCAGCATTTT.

The chain carries TRBV6-1 and TRBJ1-6, with TRBD1 identical over 8 bases. V gave up 6 bases and J gave up 10 bases; unmatched junction bases: 8. CDR3 size: 14 residues. Germline values: CDR1 MNHNS, CDR2 SASEGT. CDR3 residues: CASRTGTGGSPLHF. DNA of the CDR3: TGTGCCAGCAGAACTGGGACAGGAGGCTCACCCCTCCACTTT.

In its sample, this clone was seen a few times. V and J are TRBV6-6 and TRBJ2-1; D may be TRBD1 (6 bases). There are 14 residues in the CDR3. V was clipped by 2 bases and J by 2 bases, with 7 bases between them. Germline CDR1 and CDR2: MNHNY and SVGAGI (reference sequence). The CDR3 sequence: CASSYRGTYNEQFF. DNA of the CDR3: TGTGCCAGCAGTTACAGGGGGACCTACAATGAGCAGTTCTTC.

This clone was observed a few times. This chain joins TRBV11-2 and TRBJ2-4; 13 bases agree with TRBD2. This CDR3 has 18 amino acids. The germline V gene has CDR1 SGHAT and CDR2 FQNNGV. V dropped 5 bases and J dropped 1; count of bases not matched to a gene: 8. CDR3 region: CASSGGLAGVGAKNIQYF. CDR3 DNA sequence: TGTGCCAGCAGCGGAGGACTAGCGGGAGTTGGGGCCAAAAACATTCAGTACTTC.

The chain has TRBV5-4 and TRBJ1-2; maybe TRBD1 (5 bases). V dropped 4 bases and J dropped 2 bases, with 18 bases sitting between them. Germline V CDR1 and CDR2: SGHNT, YYREEE (reference sequence). This CDR3 has 16 amino acids. CDR3 residues: CASSRNLGQGNYGYTF. CDR3 bases: TGTGCCAGCAGCCGGAACCTCGGCCAGGGAAACTATGGCTACACCTTC.

This clone was observed a handful of times. This chain uses TRBV7-8 with TRBJ1-5; weak D call: TRBD1 (5 bases). The germline V gene encodes CDR1 SGHVS and CDR2 FQNEAQ. V was clipped by 5 bases and J by 0 bases, with 17 bases between them. The CDR3 has 17 residues. CDR3 protein: CASSRARGGNSNQPQHF. CDR3 in DNA: TGTGCCAGCAGCAGGGCTAGGGGAGGGAATAGCAATCAGCCCCAGCATTTT.

The table lists this clone with many counts. The chain is built from TRBV18 and TRBJ2-5; D gene ambiguous. Germline assignment: CDR1 KGHSH and CDR2 LQKENI. Trimming took off 6 bases at V and 5 bases at J, with 10 bases between the two ends. This CDR3 spans 12 amino acids. The CDR3 nucleotides read TGTGCCAGCTCTGCCCTCCAGGAGACCCAGTACTTC. Translating it yields CASSALQETQYF.

J is TRBJ2-5 and V is TRBV19; a possible D gene is TRBD1 (6 bases). The V gene lost 1 base and the J gene lost 6 bases, with 15 bases spanning the gap. This CDR3 region has 15 residues. CDR1 is LNHDA, CDR2 SQIVND, per germline (reference sequence). CDR3 DNA sequence: TGTGCCAGTAGTATAGGGAAGACAGGAACGAAGACCCAGTACTTC. It specifies CASSIGKTGTKTQYF.

With regard to this clone: The junction does not match germline at one end; this may be a read error. The V call is TRBV30, the J call TRBJ2-7; TRBD1 matches at 7 bases. The germline V gene has CDR1 GTSNPN and CDR2 SVGIG (reference sequence). The CDR3 runs 13 residues. The CDR3 reads CVWSVTGLGEQYF. The CDR3 DNA is TGTGTCTGGAGTGTGACAGGGCTGGGGGAGCAGTACTTC.

The chain joins TRBV5-6 to TRBJ1-6; no clear D gene. Germline V gene lookup returns CDR1 SGHDT and CDR2 YYEEEE. Trimming left V 1 base short and J 4 bases short, with 9 bases between. The CDR3 has 15 residues. The DNA of the CDR3 is TGTGCCAGCAGCTTGACCCGCGGGTATAATTCACCCCTCCACTTT. This codes for CASSLTRGYNSPLHF.

The chain recombines TRBV19 with TRBJ1-1, with 7 bases aligning to TRBD1. J lost 2 bases, V lost 1 base, and 13 bases had no gene match. The length of the CDR3 is 18 residues. From germline, CDR1 is LNHDA and CDR2 SQIVND (reference sequence). The CDR3 loop reads CASSIVQGPPRDNTEAFF. CDR3 bases: TGTGCCAGTAGTATAGTACAGGGGCCTCCGCGGGATAACACTGAAGCTTTCTTT.

The rearrangement links TRBV30 to TRBJ1-5; D is unresolved. The germline CDR1 and CDR2 sequences are GTSNPN and SVGIG (reference sequence). Trimming cost V 1 base and J 5 bases, with 9 bases left between them. CDR3 length: 13 amino acids. The CDR3 sequence: CAWSDSPDQPQHF. CDR3 bases: TGTGCCTGGAGTGACTCCCCTGATCAGCCCCAGCATTTT.

The chain combines TRBV5-5 with TRBJ2-7; no definite D call. The V end was cut by 3 bases, the J end by 3 bases, with 4 bases between. This CDR3 is built from 11 residues. CDR1 is SGHKS, CDR2 YYEKEE, per germline (reference sequence). The CDR3 DNA reads as TGTGCCAGCAGCTCCGGCTACGAGCAGTACTTC. It is translated as CASSSGYEQYF. The complete variable domain, with remaining parts taken from reference TRBV5-5 and TRBJ2-7, reads DAGVTQSPTHLIKTRGQQVTLRCSPISGHKSVSWYQQVLGQGPQFIFQYYEKEERGRGNFPDRFSARQFPNYSSELNVNALLLGDSALYLCASSSGYEQYFGPGTRLTVT.

This clone was seen only a few times. This chain links TRBV7-2 with TRBJ2-3, with D maybe TRBD2 (5 bases). In germline, CDR1 is SGHTA, CDR2 FQGNSA. V was clipped by 8 bases and J by 5 bases, with 8 bases between them. CDR3 length equals 11 residues. The CDR3 loop reads CASVGGDTQYF. CDR3 DNA: TGTGCCAGCGTTGGAGGAGATACGCAGTATTTT. The full variable domain, rest sourced from reference TRBV7-2 and TRBJ2-3, is GAGVSQSPSNKVTEKGKDVELRCDPISGHTALYWYRQSLGQGLEFLIYFQGNSAPDKSGLPSDRFSAERTGGSVSTLTIQRTQQEDSAVYLCASVGGDTQYFGPGTRLTVL.